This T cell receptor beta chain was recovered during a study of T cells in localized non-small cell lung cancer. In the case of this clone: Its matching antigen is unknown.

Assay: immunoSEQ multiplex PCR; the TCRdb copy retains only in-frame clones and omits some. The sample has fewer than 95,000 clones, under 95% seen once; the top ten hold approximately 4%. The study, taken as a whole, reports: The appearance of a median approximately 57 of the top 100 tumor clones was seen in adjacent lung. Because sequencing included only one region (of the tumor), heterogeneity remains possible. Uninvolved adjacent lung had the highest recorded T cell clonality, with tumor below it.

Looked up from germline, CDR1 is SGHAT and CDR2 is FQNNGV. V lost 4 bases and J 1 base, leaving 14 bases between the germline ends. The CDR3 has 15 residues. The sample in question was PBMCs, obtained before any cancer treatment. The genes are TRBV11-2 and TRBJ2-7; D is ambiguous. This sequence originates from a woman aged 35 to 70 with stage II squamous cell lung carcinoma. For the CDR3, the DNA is TGTGCCAGCAGCTCCCACATATCCCAATCCTACGAGCAGTACTTC. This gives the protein CASSSHISQSYEQYF.